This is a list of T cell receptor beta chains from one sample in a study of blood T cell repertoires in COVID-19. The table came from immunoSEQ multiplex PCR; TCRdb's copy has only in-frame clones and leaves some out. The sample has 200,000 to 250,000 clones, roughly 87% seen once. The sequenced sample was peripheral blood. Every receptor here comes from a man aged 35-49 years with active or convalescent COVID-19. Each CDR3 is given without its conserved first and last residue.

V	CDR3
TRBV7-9	ASSFPGDYNTEAF
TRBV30	AWVGTAGTEAF
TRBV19	ASSMGAGSPLH
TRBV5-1	ASSQSTGGPHQPQH
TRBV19	ASSMSRVDFNEQY
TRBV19	ASSIQGPSYEQY
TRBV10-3	AISERQGGVSDTQY
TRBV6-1	ASSEDSVRGYT
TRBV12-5	ASGTPSTDTQY
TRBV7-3	ASSPTGRTDTQY
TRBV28	ASSFQGQGQETQY
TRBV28	ASRNPGTRRETQY
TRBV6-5	ASTRDLYNEQF
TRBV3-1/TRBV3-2	ASSKAGSNNEQF
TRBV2	ASSEDRGDLLSNYGYT
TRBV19	ASAGTGNQPQH
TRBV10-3	AISDGQGAYQPQH
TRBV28	ASSPLLGGGGNQPQH
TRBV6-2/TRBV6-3	ASSYLGLAGVLYNEQF
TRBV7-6	ASSLERYLGDTQY
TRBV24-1	ATSALRGTGNTIY
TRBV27	ASSSGTSGLYAGELF
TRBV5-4	ASSFQGTDTQY
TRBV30	AWSVISPNYGYT
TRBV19	ASSKGTASYEQY
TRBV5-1	ASSLERFQGTRAF
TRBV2	ASMRNTEAF
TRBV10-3	AISPPGQGTEAF
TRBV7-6	ASSLRGRGQETQY
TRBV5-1	ASSLTGTSGGWADTQY
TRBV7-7	ASSFGQGYDNEQF
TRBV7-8	ASSLVPGQEGNTGELF
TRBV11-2	ASSLDLFGQPQH
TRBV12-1	ASSHETDYSNQPQH
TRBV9	ASSVQAGVATDTQY
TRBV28	ASSPGSHTEAF